A single sample gave rise to the 2 T cell receptor beta chains below, sequenced in a study of T cells in Graves' hyperthyroidism and ophthalmopathy. It was RNA transcripts that yielded the amplified TCR beta CDR3 regions. Initially, a first-round RT-PCR of the TCR CDR3 employed the HTBI primer set. TCRdb re-derived calls from the multiplex PCR reads in MiXCR, one entry per CDR3 protein. Of more than 350,000 distinct CDR3 sequences listed, around 13% are singletons. The sequenced sample was blood. The receptors originated from a woman between 25 and 40 years old with Graves' ophthalmopathy.

The chain is built from TRBV12-3 or TRBV12-4 and TRBJ2-1, with 8 bases matching TRBD2. After removal of 3 bases from V and 0 bases from J, the junction contained 13 bases not matched to a gene. The CDR3 contains 19 residues. CDR3 DNA sequence: TGTGCCAGCAGTTTCATAGGGGGTCGGGGGGGCGTCTCCTACAATGAGCAGTTCTTC. It is translated as CASSFIGGRGGVSYNEQFF.

V usage is TRBV5-6 and J usage is TRBJ1-2, with unresolved D. The germline V gene has CDR1 SGHDT and CDR2 YYEEEE. V lost 3 bases and J lost 0, with 12 bases in between. CDR3 length: 15 residues. CDR3 sequence (DNA): TGTGCCAGCAGCTCCGCGTGGGTAGCTAACTATGGCTACACCTTC. Translating it yields CASSSAWVANYGYTF.